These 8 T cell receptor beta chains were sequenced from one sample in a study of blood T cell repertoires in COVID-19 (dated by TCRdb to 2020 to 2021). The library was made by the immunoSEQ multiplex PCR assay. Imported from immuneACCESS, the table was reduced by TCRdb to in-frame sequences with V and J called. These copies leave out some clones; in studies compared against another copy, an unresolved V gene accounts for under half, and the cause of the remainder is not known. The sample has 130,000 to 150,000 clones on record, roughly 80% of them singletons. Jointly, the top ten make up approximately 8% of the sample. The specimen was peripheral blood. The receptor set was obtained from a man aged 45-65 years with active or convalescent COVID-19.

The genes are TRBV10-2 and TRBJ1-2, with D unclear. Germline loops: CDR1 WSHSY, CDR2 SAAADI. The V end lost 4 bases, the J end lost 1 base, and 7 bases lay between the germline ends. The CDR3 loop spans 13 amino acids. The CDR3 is CASSGVSNYGYTF. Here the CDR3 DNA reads TGCGCCAGCAGTGGAGTGAGTAACTATGGCTACACCTTC.

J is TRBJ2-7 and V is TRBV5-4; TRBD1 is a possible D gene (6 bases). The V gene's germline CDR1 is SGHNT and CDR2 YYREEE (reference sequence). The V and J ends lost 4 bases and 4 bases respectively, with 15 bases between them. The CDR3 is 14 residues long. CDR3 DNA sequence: TGTGCCAGCAGCAACCGGGACAAACCGTACGAGCAGTACTTC. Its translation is CASSNRDKPYEQYF.

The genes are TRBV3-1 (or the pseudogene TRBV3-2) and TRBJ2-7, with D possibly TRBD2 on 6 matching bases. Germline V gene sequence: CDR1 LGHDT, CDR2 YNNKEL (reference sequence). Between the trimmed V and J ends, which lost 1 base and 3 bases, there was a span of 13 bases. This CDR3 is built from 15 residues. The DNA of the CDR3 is TGTGCCAGCAGCCAAGGGTTGGGAGGTTTCTACGAGCAGTACTTC. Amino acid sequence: CASSQGLGGFYEQYF.

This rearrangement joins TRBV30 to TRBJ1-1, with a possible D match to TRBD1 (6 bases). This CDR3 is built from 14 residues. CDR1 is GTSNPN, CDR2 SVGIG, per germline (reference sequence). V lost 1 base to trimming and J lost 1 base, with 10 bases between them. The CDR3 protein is CAWSGDTANTEAFF. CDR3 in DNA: TGTGCCTGGAGTGGGGACACTGCGAACACTGAAGCTTTCTTT.

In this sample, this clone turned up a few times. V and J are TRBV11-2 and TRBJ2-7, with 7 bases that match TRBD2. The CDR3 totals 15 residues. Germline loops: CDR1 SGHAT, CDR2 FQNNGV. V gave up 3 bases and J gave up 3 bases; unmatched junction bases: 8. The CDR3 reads CASSLRSGASYEQYF. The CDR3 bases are TGTGCCAGCAGCTTGAGAAGCGGGGCGAGCTACGAGCAGTACTTC. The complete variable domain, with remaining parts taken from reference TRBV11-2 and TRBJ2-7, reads EAGVAQSPRYKIIEKRQSVAFWCNPISGHATLYWYQQILGQGPKLLIQFQNNGVVDDSQLPKDRFSAERLKGVDSTLKIQPAKLEDSAVYLCASSLRSGASYEQYFGPGTRLTVT.

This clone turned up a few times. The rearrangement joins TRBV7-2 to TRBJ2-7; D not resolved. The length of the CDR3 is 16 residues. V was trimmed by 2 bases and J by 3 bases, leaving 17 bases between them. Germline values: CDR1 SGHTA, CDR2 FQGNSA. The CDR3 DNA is TGTGCCAGCAGCTTACTCCCGCCAGGCGAGATCTACGAGCAGTACTTC. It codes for CASSLLPPGEIYEQYF.

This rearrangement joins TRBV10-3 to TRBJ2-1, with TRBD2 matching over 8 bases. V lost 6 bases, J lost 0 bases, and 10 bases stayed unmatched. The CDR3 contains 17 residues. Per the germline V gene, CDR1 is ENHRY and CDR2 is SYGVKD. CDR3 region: CAISPLTSGSSYNEQFF. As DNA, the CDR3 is TGTGCCATCAGCCCACTTACTAGCGGTAGCTCCTACAATGAGCAGTTCTTC.

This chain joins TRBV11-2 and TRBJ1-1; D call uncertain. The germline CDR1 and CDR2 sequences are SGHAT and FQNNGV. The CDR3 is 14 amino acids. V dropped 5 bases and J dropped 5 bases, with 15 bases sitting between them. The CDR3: CASSPYRAGTEAFF. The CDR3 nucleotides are TGTGCCAGCAGCCCTTATAGAGCCGGGACTGAAGCTTTCTTT.